The 28 T cell receptor beta chains below all came from one sample that was sequenced in a study of shared clonotypes between healthy human individuals. Assay used: immunoSEQ multiplex PCR; TCRdb lists only in-frame clones, some missing. The sample lists roughly 490,000 clones; roughly 78% were seen once. Input material: PBMCs. The origin of the receptors is a middle-aged woman in good health. Some clones in this sample may be carry-over from other donors' samples.

The chain combines TRBV7-6 with TRBJ2-5, with TRBD1 matching 7 bases. After removal of 5 bases from V and 3 bases from J, the junction contained 3 bases not matched to a gene. This CDR3 is 13 amino acids long. Germline-derived CDR1 and CDR2 are SGHVS and FNYEAQ. CDR3 sequence reads: CASSPGTEETQYF. The CDR3 region has the DNA TGTGCCAGCAGCCCCGGGACAGAAGAGACCCAGTACTTC. Drawing the rest from reference TRBV7-6 and TRBJ2-5, the complete variable domain is GAGVSQSPRYKVTKRGQDVALRCDPISGHVSLYWYRQALGQGPEFLTYFNYEAQQDKSGLPNDRFSAERPEGSISTLTIQRTEQRDSAMYRCASSPGTEETQYFGPGTRLLVL.

This clone was counted once. V and J are TRBV28 and TRBJ1-2; D is possibly TRBD1 (6 bases). The CDR3 has 14 residues. The ends were cut back, 3 bases at V and 3 bases at J, with 11 bases in the middle. Germline CDR1 is MDHEN and CDR2 is SYDVKM. In DNA, the CDR3 is TGTGCCAGCAGTTTGGGGGGCACGGACTATGGCTACACCTTC. It yields the protein CASSLGGTDYGYTF.

In its sample, this clone was seen a few times. The chain joins TRBV12-5 to TRBJ1-1, with 7 bases fitting TRBD1. The CDR3 has 13 amino acids. Germline lookup yields CDR1 LGHNT and CDR2 FRNRAP. J gave up 5 bases and V 3 bases, and 3 bases lay outside the gene matches. CDR3 nucleotides: TGTGCTAGTGGTTTCGACAGGGTTACTGAAGCTTTCTTT. It codes for CASGFDRVTEAFF.

The rearrangement joins TRBV10-3 to TRBJ1-2; TRBD1 might be the D (6 bases). This CDR3 contains 15 residues. CDR1 is ENHRY, CDR2 SYGVKD, per germline. The ends were cut back, 0 bases at V and 5 bases at J, with 13 bases in the middle. CDR3 loop: CAISESDRRIYGYTF. CDR3 coding DNA: TGTGCCATCAGTGAGTCCGACAGGCGAATTTATGGCTACACCTTC.

This clone was detected only a few times. This chain joins TRBV11-2 and TRBJ2-3; no reliable D call. This CDR3 spans 13 amino acids. In germline, CDR1 is SGHAT, CDR2 FQNNGV. V was shortened by 3 bases and J by 3 bases, with 7 bases between the two germline ends. As DNA, the CDR3 is TGTGCCAGCAGCTTTAATCCGACAGATACGCAGTATTTT. The encoded protein is CASSFNPTDTQYF.

This sequence joins TRBV4-1 and TRBJ2-3; 8 bases map to TRBD2. The junction had 4 bases not matched to a gene; V was cut back by 1 base and J by 1 base. The CDR3 has 16 amino acids. The germline V gene has CDR1 MGHRA and CDR2 YSYEKL. The CDR3 protein is CASSQVPGGGTDTQYF. The CDR3 nucleotides are TGCGCCAGCAGCCAAGTCCCGGGAGGGGGCACAGATACGCAGTATTTT.

The chain carries TRBV13 and TRBJ2-7; 7 nucleotides line up with TRBD1. This CDR3 comprises 15 residues. Germline values: CDR1 PRHDT, CDR2 FYEKMQ (reference sequence). J gave up 7 bases and V 5 bases, and 14 bases lay outside the gene matches. The CDR3 DNA reads as TGTGCCAGCAGCCGCACCGGGACAGACTCTAGAGAGCAGTACTTC. This codes for CASSRTGTDSREQYF. The variable domain in full, completed from reference TRBV13 and TRBJ2-7, reads AAGVIQSPRHLIKEKRETATLKCYPIPRHDTVYWYQQGPGQDPQFLISFYEKMQSDKGSIPDRFSAQQFSDYHSELNMSSLELGDSALYFCASSRTGTDSREQYFGPGTRLTVT.

The V and J genes are TRBV4-2 and TRBJ2-1, with TRBD2 as a possible D gene (7 bases). V lost 0 bases to trimming and J lost 4 bases, with 19 bases between them. Germline CDR1 is LGHNA and CDR2 is YNFKEQ. This CDR3 has 18 amino acids. CDR3 protein: CASSQDAGRGAGYNEQFF. The DNA of the CDR3 is TGTGCCAGCAGCCAAGATGCGGGACGGGGGGCAGGGTACAATGAGCAGTTCTTC.

This chain links TRBV11-1 with TRBJ2-7, with a possible D match to TRBD1 (6 bases). The CDR3 spans 16 residues. Trimming removed 5 bases at V and 5 bases at J, with 22 bases between. Germline CDR1 reads SGHAT; CDR2 reads FQDESV (reference sequence). Written as DNA, the CDR3 is TGTGCCAGCAGCCGCCCTCGACAGGCCCCCGTAAACGAGCAGTACTTC. Translation gives CASSRPRQAPVNEQYF.

This chain uses TRBV4-1 with TRBJ2-1; 7 nucleotides match TRBD2. With 1 base clipped from V and 8 bases from J, the junction kept 8 bases outside the gene matches. This CDR3 is built from 15 residues. The germline V gene encodes CDR1 MGHRA and CDR2 YSYEKL. The CDR3 DNA reads TGCGCCAGCAGCCAAGTGGGACTACCCAGAGATGAGCAGTTCTTC. Protein: CASSQVGLPRDEQFF.

J is TRBJ2-1 and V is TRBV5-5, with D maybe TRBD2 (5 bases). This CDR3 is 14 amino acids long. V dropped 1 base and J dropped 12 bases, with 17 bases sitting between them. Germline-derived CDR1 and CDR2 are SGHKS and YYEKEE (reference sequence). The CDR3 loop is CASSLSSTGVSQFF. CDR3 DNA sequence: TGTGCCAGCAGCTTGTCTTCGACCGGGGTGTCGCAGTTCTTC.

This clone came up a few times. Written as DNA, the CDR3 is TGTGCCAGCAGTTTACGTCGGGACAGTAGTTTTGGGGCCAACGTCCTGACTTTC. This gives the protein CASSLRRDSSFGANVLTF. The chain joins TRBV28 to TRBJ2-6, with 7 nucleotides matching TRBD1. V gave up 2 bases and J gave up 3 bases; unmatched junction bases: 10. Germline V gene lookup returns CDR1 MDHEN and CDR2 SYDVKM. CDR3 length: 18 amino acids.

This clone was detected only once. The chain uses TRBV28 and TRBJ2-7; D unresolved. This CDR3 is built from 15 residues. Germline V gene lookup returns CDR1 MDHEN and CDR2 SYDVKM. V shed 7 bases and J shed 1 base, with 17 bases lying between them. Here the CDR3 DNA reads TGTGCCAGCACCGAATCGTTGGTGGGGTCCTACGAGCAGTACTTC. Protein: CASTESLVGSYEQYF. The whole variable domain, remainder taken from reference TRBV28 and TRBJ2-7, is DVKVTQSSRYLVKRTGEKVFLECVQDMDHENMFWYRQDPGLGLRLIYFSYDVKMKEKGDIPEGYSVSREKKERFSLILESASTNQTSMYLCASTESLVGSYEQYFGPGTRLTVT.

The table lists this clone with a few counts. The V gene is TRBV19, the J gene TRBJ2-5; either TRBD1 or TRBD2 may fit D (5 bases each). V shed 5 bases and J shed 5 bases, with 15 bases lying between them. CDR1 and CDR2 (germline): LNHDA, SQIVND (reference sequence). This CDR3 has 14 residues. The CDR3: CASSWAAEGETQYF. The DNA for the CDR3 is TGTGCCAGTAGTTGGGCGGCCGAGGGGGAGACCCAGTACTTC.

On this clone itself: This sequence is one base from a far larger clone and is likely a read error. This CDR3 reads CASSPTRTGRTEQYF. As DNA, the CDR3 is TGTGCCAGCTCACCCACCAGGACAGGGAGGACCGAGCAGTACTTC. This chain links TRBV18 with TRBJ2-7, with 8 positions matching TRBD1. Germline-derived CDR1 and CDR2 are KGHSH and LQKENI. Trimming took 3 bases from V and 6 from J; bases not matched to a gene: 10. The CDR3 spans 15 residues.

The rearrangement links TRBV6-1 to TRBJ2-1; D unclear. Germline loops: CDR1 MNHNS, CDR2 SASEGT. The CDR3 totals 16 residues. The ends were cut back, 2 bases at V and 0 bases at J, with 11 bases in the middle. The CDR3 sequence is CASSERRGSSYNEQFF. The CDR3 coding sequence is TGTGCCAGCAGTGAAAGGCGAGGAAGCTCCTACAATGAGCAGTTCTTC.

This clone occurred a few times. V and J are TRBV10-3 and TRBJ1-1, with D possibly being TRBD1 (6 bases). Per the germline V gene, CDR1 is ENHRY and CDR2 is SYGVKD. The V and J ends lost 6 bases and 2 bases respectively, with 16 bases between them. This CDR3 is 15 amino acids long. CDR3 amino acids: CAIRPGQTANTEAFF. CDR3 DNA: TGTGCCATCAGGCCCGGACAGACAGCTAACACTGAAGCTTTCTTT.

Concerning this clone: The same CDR3 can be traced to other DNA sequences in this sample. This chain uses TRBV9 with TRBJ2-7; 7 bases line up with TRBD2. The V gene end was trimmed by 0 bases and the J gene end by 2 bases; junction bases not matched to a gene: 2. CDR1 is SGDLS, CDR2 YYNGEE, per germline. The CDR3 consists of 14 residues. This CDR3 is CASSVGGSPYEQYF. In DNA, the CDR3 is TGTGCCAGCAGCGTAGGCGGGAGTCCCTACGAGCAGTACTTC.

The chain couples TRBV11-2 to TRBJ2-7; D tentatively fits TRBD1 or TRBD2 (5 bases each). Per the germline V gene, CDR1 is SGHAT and CDR2 is FQNNGV. V lost 3 bases and J lost 0, with 12 bases in between. The CDR3 loop spans 15 amino acids. The CDR3 DNA sequence: TGTGCCAGCAGCTTGGGACGGGTGAGCTCCTACGAGCAGTACTTC. Amino acid sequence: CASSLGRVSSYEQYF.

This clone was recorded many times. The rearrangement joins TRBV7-8 to TRBJ2-1; a weak D match, TRBD1 (6 bases). Germline values: CDR1 SGHVS, CDR2 FQNEAQ. The CDR3 runs to 13 residues. The germline V and J ends were trimmed by 5 bases and 9 bases, with 14 bases remaining between them. The CDR3 loop reads CASSIRDRREQFF. The CDR3 DNA sequence: TGTGCCAGCAGCATTCGTGACAGGCGTGAGCAGTTCTTC.

The rearrangement links TRBV28 to TRBJ2-1; 7 positions agree with TRBD2. J lost 0 bases, V lost 1 base, and 3 bases had no gene match. Per the germline V gene, CDR1 is MDHEN and CDR2 is SYDVKM. The CDR3 spans 16 residues. This CDR3 is CASSLLGGSSYNEQFF. The CDR3 region has the DNA TGTGCCAGCAGTTTATTGGGCGGGAGCTCCTACAATGAGCAGTTCTTC.

V and J are TRBV9 and TRBJ1-2; 9 bases fit TRBD1. V dropped 3 bases and J dropped 10; count of bases not matched to a gene: 7. The CDR3 contains 13 residues. The germline CDR1 and CDR2 sequences are SGDLS and YYNGEE. The CDR3: CASSEGQGVYYTF. CDR3 sequence (DNA): TGTGCCAGCAGCGAGGGACAGGGCGTTTACTACACCTTC. The whole variable domain, remainder taken from reference TRBV9 and TRBJ1-2, is DSGVTQTPKHLITATGQRVTLRCSPRSGDLSVYWYQQSLDQGLQFLIQYYNGEERAKGNILERFSAQQFPDLHSELNLSSLELGDSALYFCASSEGQGVYYTFGSGTRLTVV.

J is TRBJ1-1 and V is TRBV4-3; no firm D call. Germline V gives CDR1 LGHNA, CDR2 YSLEER. V dropped 0 bases and J dropped 1 base, with 6 bases sitting between them. The CDR3 covers 14 residues. This CDR3 reads CASSQDRGNTEAFF. CDR3 sequence (DNA): TGCGCCAGCAGCCAAGATAGAGGGAACACTGAAGCTTTCTTT.

The chain uses TRBV10-3 and TRBJ2-3; D call uncertain. The CDR3 consists of 15 residues. Germline loops: CDR1 ENHRY, CDR2 SYGVKD. V was clipped by 2 bases and J by 1 base, with 10 bases between them. CDR3 DNA sequence: TGTGCCATCAGTGAGAGGCCGGCTGGCACAGATACGCAGTATTTT. Translated: CAISERPAGTDTQYF.

This clone was found a few times. The V gene is TRBV10-3, the J gene TRBJ1-5; no clear D gene. CDR3 length: 15 residues. Germline CDR1 is ENHRY and CDR2 is SYGVKD. V was trimmed by 0 bases and J by 2 bases, leaving 8 bases between them. CDR3 amino acids: CAISESPRGNQPQHF. The DNA of the CDR3 is TGTGCCATCAGTGAGTCGCCAAGGGGCAATCAGCCCCAGCATTTT.

The CDR3 nucleotides are TGTGCCAGCAGTTCGGGACAAACTAGCACAGATACGCAGTATTTT. This gives the protein CASSSGQTSTDTQYF. V is TRBV11-3 and J is TRBJ2-3; D possibly corresponds to TRBD1 (6 bases). The CDR3 is 15 residues long. V lost 6 bases and J lost 0, with 13 bases in between. Per germline, CDR1 SGHNT and CDR2 YENEEA.

The chain employs TRBV28 and TRBJ2-5, with no clear D. The germline V gene has CDR1 MDHEN and CDR2 SYDVKM. The CDR3 has 10 amino acids. The germline V and J ends were trimmed by 5 bases and 10 bases, with 8 bases remaining between them. The CDR3: CASSRWVQYF. In DNA, the CDR3 is TGTGCCAGCAGTCGGTGGGTCCAGTACTTC. The entire variable domain, with the rest obtained from reference TRBV28 and TRBJ2-5, is as follows: DVKVTQSSRYLVKRTGEKVFLECVQDMDHENMFWYRQDPGLGLRLIYFSYDVKMKEKGDIPEGYSVSREKKERFSLILESASTNQTSMYLCASSRWVQYFGPGTRLLVL.

This clone was observed a few times. The same CDR3 can be traced to other DNA sequences in this sample. This sequence joins TRBV2 and TRBJ1-5; D possibly corresponds to TRBD1 (5 bases). V lost 3 bases to trimming and J lost 2 bases, with 8 bases between them. Germline CDR1 is SNHLY and CDR2 is FYNNEI. CDR3 length equals 14 residues. CDR3 sequence (DNA): TGTGCCAGCAGTGACAGGGTTGGCAATCAGCCCCAGCATTTT. Amino acids: CASSDRVGNQPQHF.